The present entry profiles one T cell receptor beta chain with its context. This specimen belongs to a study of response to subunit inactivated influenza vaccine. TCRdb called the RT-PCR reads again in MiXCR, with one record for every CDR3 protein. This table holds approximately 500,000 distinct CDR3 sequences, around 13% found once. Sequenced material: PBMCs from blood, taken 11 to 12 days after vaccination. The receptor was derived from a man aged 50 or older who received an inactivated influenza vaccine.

CDR3 DNA sequence: TGTGCCAGCAGCTTGGGCAGCCTACCCTCCGGGGAGCTGTTTTTT. It codes for CASSLGSLPSGELFF. The chain joins TRBV5-6 to TRBJ2-2; D not resolved. V dropped 0 bases and J dropped 6 bases, with 12 bases sitting between them. CDR1 and CDR2 (germline): SGHDT, YYEEEE. The CDR3 has 15 residues.